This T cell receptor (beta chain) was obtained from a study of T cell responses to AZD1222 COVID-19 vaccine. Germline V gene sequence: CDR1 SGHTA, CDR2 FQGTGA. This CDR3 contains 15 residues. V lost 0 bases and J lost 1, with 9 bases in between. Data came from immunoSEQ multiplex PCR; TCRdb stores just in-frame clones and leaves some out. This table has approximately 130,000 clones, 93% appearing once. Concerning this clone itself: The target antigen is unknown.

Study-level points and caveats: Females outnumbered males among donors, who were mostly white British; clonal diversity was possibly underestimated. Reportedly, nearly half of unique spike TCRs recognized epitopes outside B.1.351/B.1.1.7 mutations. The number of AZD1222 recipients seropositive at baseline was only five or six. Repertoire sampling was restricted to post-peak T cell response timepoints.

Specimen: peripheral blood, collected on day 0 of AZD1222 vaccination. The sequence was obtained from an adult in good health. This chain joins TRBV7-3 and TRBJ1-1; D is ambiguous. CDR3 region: CASSLTRLRNTEAFF. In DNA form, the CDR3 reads TGTGCCAGCAGCTTAACCCGTCTCAGGAACACTGAAGCTTTCTTT.